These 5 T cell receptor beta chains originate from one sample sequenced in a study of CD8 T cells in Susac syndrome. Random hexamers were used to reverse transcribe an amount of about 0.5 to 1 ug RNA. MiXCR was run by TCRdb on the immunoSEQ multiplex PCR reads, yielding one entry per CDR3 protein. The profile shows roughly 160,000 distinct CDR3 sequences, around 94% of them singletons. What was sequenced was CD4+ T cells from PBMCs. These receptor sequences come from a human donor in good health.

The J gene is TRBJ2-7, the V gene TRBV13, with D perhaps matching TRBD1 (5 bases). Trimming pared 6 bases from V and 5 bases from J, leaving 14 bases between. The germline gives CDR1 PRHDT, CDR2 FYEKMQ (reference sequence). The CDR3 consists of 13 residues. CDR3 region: CASRSDSNHEQYF. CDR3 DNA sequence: TGTGCCAGCAGAAGTGACAGCAACCACGAGCAGTACTTC.

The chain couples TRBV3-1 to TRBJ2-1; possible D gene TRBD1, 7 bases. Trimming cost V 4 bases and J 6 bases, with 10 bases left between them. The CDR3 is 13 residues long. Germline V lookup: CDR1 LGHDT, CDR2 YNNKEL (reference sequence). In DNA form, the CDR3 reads TGTGCCAGCAGCCCAGGGGGGTTCAATGAGCAGTTCTTC. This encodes CASSPGGFNEQFF.

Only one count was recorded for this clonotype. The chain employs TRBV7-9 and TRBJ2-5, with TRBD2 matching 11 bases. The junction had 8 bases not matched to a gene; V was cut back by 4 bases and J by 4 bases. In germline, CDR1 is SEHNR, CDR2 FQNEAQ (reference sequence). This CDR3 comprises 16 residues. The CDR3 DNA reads TGTGCCAGCAGCTCAACTAGCGGGGGAAGGGTAGAGACCCAGTACTTC. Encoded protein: CASSSTSGGRVETQYF.

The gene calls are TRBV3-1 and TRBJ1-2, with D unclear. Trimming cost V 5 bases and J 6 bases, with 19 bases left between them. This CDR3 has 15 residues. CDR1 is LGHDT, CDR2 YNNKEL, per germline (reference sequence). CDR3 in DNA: TGTGCCAGCAGCAACTTCTACTTGTGTGGGAATGGCTACACCTTC. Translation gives CASSNFYLCGNGYTF. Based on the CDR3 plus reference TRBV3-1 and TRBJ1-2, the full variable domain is DTAVSQTPKYLVTQMGNDKSIKCEQNLGHDTMYWYKQDSKKFLKIMFSYNNKELIINETVPNRFSPKSPDKAHLNLHINSLELGDSAVYFCASSNFYLCGNGYTFGSGTRLTVV.

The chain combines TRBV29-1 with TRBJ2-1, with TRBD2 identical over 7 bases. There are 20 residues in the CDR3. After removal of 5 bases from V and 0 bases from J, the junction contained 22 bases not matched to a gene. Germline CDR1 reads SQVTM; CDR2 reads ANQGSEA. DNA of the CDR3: TGCAGCGTTACGCGAGGAGGAGCGGGGCGAGACTACAGCTCCTACAATGAGCAGTTCTTC. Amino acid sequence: CSVTRGGAGRDYSSYNEQFF.